The source of this T cell receptor beta chain is a study of T-cell memory formation after mild COVID-19. On the study more broadly: Largely, TCR clusters stayed within a single donor. The study, taken as a whole, reports: Pre-infection memory showed some responding clones, and this suggested that cross-reactive memory joined.

The J segment lost 1 base and the V segment lost 6 bases, leaving 5 bases of the junction unmatched. The CDR3 is 14 amino acids. TCRdb passed the 5' RACE reads through MiXCR, listing each CDR3 protein once. The table includes about 450,000 distinct CDR3 sequences, 20% to 30% detected once. This clonotype has only a few counts. Its antigen is currently unknown. V gene TRBV12-3 or TRBV12-4 combines with J gene TRBJ1-1; 7 bases are shared with TRBD1. The clonotype originates from an adult woman who had mild COVID-19 (a few samples of this study predate the infection). Cell type and time point are not known. Sequencing used PBMCs or a T cell subset sorted from them (not recorded which). CDR3 protein: CASRTGWGNTEAFF. CDR3 sequence (DNA): TGTGCCAGCAGGACAGGGTGGGGGAACACTGAAGCTTTCTTT.